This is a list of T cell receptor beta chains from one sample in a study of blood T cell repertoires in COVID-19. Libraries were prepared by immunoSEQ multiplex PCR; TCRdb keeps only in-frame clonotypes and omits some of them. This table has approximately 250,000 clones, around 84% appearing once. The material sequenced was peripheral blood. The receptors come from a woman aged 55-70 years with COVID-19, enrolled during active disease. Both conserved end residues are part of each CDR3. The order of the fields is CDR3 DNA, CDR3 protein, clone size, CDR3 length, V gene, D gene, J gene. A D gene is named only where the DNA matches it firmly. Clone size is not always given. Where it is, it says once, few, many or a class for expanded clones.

TGTGCCAGCAGCCCCGTCCTTCGGGAGACCCAGTACTTC,CASSPVLRETQYF,-,13,TRBV11-2,-,TRBJ2-5
TGTGCCAGTAGCACCTCTAGCGAACTGACAGGGGAAGAAGCCCTCCACTTT,CASSTSSELTGEEALHF,-,17,TRBV19,TRBD1,TRBJ1-6
TGTGCCAGCAGCTACCAGCGGGGTTCCTACGAGCAGTACTTC,CASSYQRGSYEQYF,-,14,TRBV11-2,TRBD2,TRBJ2-7
TGCGCCAGCACCCAAACTGGCGGCTATAATTCACCCCTCCACTTT,CASTQTGGYNSPLHF,few,15,TRBV5-1,-,TRBJ1-6
TGTGCCAGCAGCCAAGATCTGGGACAGGTGGGCAATCAGCCCCAGCATTTT,CASSQDLGQVGNQPQHF,-,17,TRBV4-2,TRBD1,TRBJ1-5
TGCAGCGTTGAACCGGGGGGACAGGGATCCTACGAGCAGTACTTC,CSVEPGGQGSYEQYF,-,15,TRBV29-1,TRBD1,TRBJ2-7
TGTGCCAGCAGCTTGAGGCTAGCGGGAACTCCCTCCTACAATGAGCAGTTCTTC,CASSLRLAGTPSYNEQFF,-,18,TRBV5-5,TRBD2,TRBJ2-1
TGTGCCAGCAGTGCGGAGCATGCCTATGGGGCCAACGTCCTGACTTTC,CASSAEHAYGANVLTF,-,16,TRBV2,-,TRBJ2-6
TGCGCCAGCAGCTTCGGCGCAGGTGAGGGCATTGGGGAGCAGTTCTTC,CASSFGAGEGIGEQFF,-,16,TRBV5-1,-,TRBJ2-1
TGTGCCAGCAGCTTGGGGGGGCCAGGTAATCAGCCCCAGCATTTT,CASSLGGPGNQPQHF,-,15,TRBV5-4,-,TRBJ1-5
TGTGCCAGCAGCCCGGACCCCAGCGGTCTTAGGGAGCAGTTCTTC,CASSPDPSGLREQFF,-,15,TRBV5-4,-,TRBJ2-1
TGTGCCAGCAGCTTAGACGGACAGGGAAACACCGGGGAGCTGTTTTTT,CASSLDGQGNTGELFF,few,16,TRBV11-2,TRBD1,TRBJ2-2
TGTGCCAGCAGTTTTAGTCGGAATGAGCAGTTCTTC,CASSFSRNEQFF,-,12,TRBV27,-,TRBJ2-1
TGCGCCAGCAGCGGGGGGGTCATGGACGAAAAACTGTTTTTT,CASSGGVMDEKLFF,-,14,TRBV5-1,-,TRBJ1-4
TGTGCCAGCAGTAGGACAGGGGGCCCGGGGCAGCCCCAGCATTTT,CASSRTGGPGQPQHF,-,15,TRBV6-4,TRBD1,TRBJ1-5
TGCGCCAGCAGCTTGGACGGGCGGGGAGAAAAACTGTTTTTT,CASSLDGRGEKLFF,-,14,TRBV5-1,-,TRBJ1-4
TGCGCCAGCAGTTTTACAGGGTCCGTAGACGGGGAGCTGTTTTTT,CASSFTGSVDGELFF,-,15,TRBV5-1,-,TRBJ2-2
TGTGCCAGCAGCCCAGTGGTCCAGCGCGCCGGGGAGCTGTTTTTT,CASSPVVQRAGELFF,-,15,TRBV9,-,TRBJ2-2
TGTGCCAGCAGCTCCACTCTCCTCGGGGTTGGCGATGAAAAACTGTTTTTT,CASSSTLLGVGDEKLFF,-,17,TRBV9,-,TRBJ1-4
TGTGCCTGGAGCCGGACTAGCGCAACCTACAATGAGCAGTTCTTC,CAWSRTSATYNEQFF,-,15,TRBV30,TRBD2,TRBJ2-1
TGTGCCTGGAGTGTAACAGGGGGCGGCTACACCTTC,CAWSVTGGGYTF,-,12,TRBV30,TRBD1,TRBJ1-2
TGTGCCAGCAGCTTAACAGGGGGTTACAACTACAATGAGCAGTTCTTC,CASSLTGGYNYNEQFF,-,16,TRBV11-2,TRBD1,TRBJ2-1